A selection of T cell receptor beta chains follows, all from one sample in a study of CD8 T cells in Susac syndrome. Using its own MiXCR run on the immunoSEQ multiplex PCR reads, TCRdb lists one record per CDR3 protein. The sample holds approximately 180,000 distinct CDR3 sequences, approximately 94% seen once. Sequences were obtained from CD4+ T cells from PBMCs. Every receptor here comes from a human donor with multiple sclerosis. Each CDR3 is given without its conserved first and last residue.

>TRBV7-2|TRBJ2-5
ASSPQGSQETQY
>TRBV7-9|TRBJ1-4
ASSLVVWGVREKLF
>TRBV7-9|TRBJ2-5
ASSFWASGGPETQY
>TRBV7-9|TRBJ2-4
ASSPRTGNIQY
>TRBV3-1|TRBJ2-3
ASSQGTSDTQY
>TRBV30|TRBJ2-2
AWRSTGFGELF
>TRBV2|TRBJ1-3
ASGYSGNTIY
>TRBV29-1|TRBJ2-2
NSPTPRGLVTGELF
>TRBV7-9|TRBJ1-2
ASSPGTGPLEAGYT
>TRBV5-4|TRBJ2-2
ASTPVRGSGTGELF
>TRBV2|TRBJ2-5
ARQGQRSGGVETQY
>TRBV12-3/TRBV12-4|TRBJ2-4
ASSLTGNIQY
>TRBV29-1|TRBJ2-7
SVTSTRRANSYEQY
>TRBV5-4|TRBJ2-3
ASRREAATDTQY
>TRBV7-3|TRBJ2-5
ASSLGVGETQY
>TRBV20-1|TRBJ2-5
SARHGGETQY
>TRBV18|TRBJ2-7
ASSPPRDTGPEQY
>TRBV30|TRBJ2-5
AWNMFSRVAETQY
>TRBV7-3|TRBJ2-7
ASSSGTETRSYEQY
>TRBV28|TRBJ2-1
ASWKRGINEQF
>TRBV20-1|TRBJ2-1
SFPSGGLYNEQF
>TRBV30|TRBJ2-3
AWETGSTDTQY
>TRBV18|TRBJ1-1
ASSPFRDREAEAF
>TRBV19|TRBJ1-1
ASSSPGRSASGIMTEAF
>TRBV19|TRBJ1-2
ASSARPGRDYGYT
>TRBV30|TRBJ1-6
AWSVGRTNSPLH
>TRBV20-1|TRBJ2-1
SAKTGYNEQF
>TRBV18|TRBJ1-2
ASSPPNRGLSGYT
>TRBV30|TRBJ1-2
AWSSRDRGRYGYT
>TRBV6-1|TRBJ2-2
ASSVVVNTGELF
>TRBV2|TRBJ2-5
ASNLKTGPQETQY
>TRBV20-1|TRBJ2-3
SAPRLGGGADTQY
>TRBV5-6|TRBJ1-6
ASSLVAGHPWH
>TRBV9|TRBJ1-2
ASSVGTGSDGYT
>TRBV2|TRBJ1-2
ASSVHTGVDGYT
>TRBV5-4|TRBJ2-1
ASSLDRNEQF
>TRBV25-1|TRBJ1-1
ASRDRDVTEAF
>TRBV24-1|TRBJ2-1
ATSDLGLAGKHEQF
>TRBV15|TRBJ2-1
ATSRDLGSSYNEQF
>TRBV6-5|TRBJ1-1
ASTDRRNTEAF
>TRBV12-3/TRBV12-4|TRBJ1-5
ASTQDSRNQPQH
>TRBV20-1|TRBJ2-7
SARGPIRAASYEQY
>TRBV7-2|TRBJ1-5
ASSLDRQPQH
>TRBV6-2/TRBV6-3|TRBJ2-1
ASSSTIEQF
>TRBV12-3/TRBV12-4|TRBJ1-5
ASSFSGRNNQPQH
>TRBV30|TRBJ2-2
AWNPKGYYTGELF
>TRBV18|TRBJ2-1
ASSPGLAGEQF
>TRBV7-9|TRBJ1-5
ASSLGPVSNQPQH
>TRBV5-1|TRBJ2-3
ASSLVGPGDTQY
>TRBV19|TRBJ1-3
ASKVTTSGNTIY